This entry describes one T cell receptor beta chain. Its antigen is still unknown. This sample was taken from a study of cytotoxic CD8 clonotypes in ibrutinib-treated CLL. Study background: Within the patient group, 11 were relapsed/refractory and some 16 treatment-naive, and approximately 17 were IGHV unmutated. Whole-study results and caveats: Sampling times (in sustained-remission versus progressing patients) were not the same. Increased clonality at ibrutinib response gave way to a return toward baseline at progression. Few clonotypes were public, and these shrank or held steady under treatment.

Libraries were prepared by immunoSEQ multiplex PCR; TCRdb keeps only in-frame clonotypes and omits some of them. The table has 55,000 to 80,000 clones, approximately 90% seen once. Sequencing was performed on PBMCs, taken after 12 months of ibrutinib treatment. This clonotype originated in a human donor with chronic lymphocytic leukemia.

This chain's CDR3 is CASSRMSGSYEQYF. The CDR3 DNA is TGCGCCAGCAGTCGTATGTCCGGCTCCTACGAGCAGTACTTC. V is TRBV4-3 and J is TRBJ2-7; D unresolved. The V gene's germline CDR1 is LGHNA and CDR2 YSLEER. The CDR3 runs 14 residues. The ends were cut back, 6 bases at V and 0 bases at J, with 12 bases in the middle.